A selection of T cell receptor beta chains follows, all from one sample in a study of shared clonotypes between healthy human individuals. Profiled with immunoSEQ multiplex PCR; TCRdb holds only in-frame clones, not every one. This repertoire shows 950,000 to 1,300,000 clones, under 80% found once; its top ten account for approximately 1.5%. The specimen was memory CD4+ T cells sorted from blood. Receptor source: a man aged 18 to 29 in good health. Each CDR3 is given with its conserved first and last residue. The D gene is left open where the match is weak. Not all rows give a size; the values are once, few, many and, for expanded clones, a class.

once	.	TRBV10-3	TRBJ2-1	CAASGVDNEQFF	TGTGCCGCGTCAGGGGTCGACAATGAGCAGTTCTTC
.	.	TRBV13	TRBJ2-7	CASSLERHYEQYF	TGTGCCAGCAGCTTAGAACGTCACTACGAGCAGTACTTC
once	.	TRBV10-3	TRBJ1-2	CAISASTDYYGYTF	TGTGCCATCAGTGCATCGACGGACTACTATGGCTACACCTTC
.	TRBD2	TRBV28	TRBJ2-1	CASSMGLAGVNEQFF	TGTGCCAGCAGTATGGGACTAGCGGGAGTCAATGAGCAGTTCTTC
.	.	TRBV30	TRBJ1-3	CAWRRGNTIYF	TGTGCCTGGAGAAGGGGAAACACCATATATTTT
once	TRBD1	TRBV7-8	TRBJ1-2	CASSLGTGDYTF	TGTGCCAGCAGCTTAGGGACAGGGGACTACACCTTC
.	TRBD1	TRBV5-8	TRBJ1-2	CVSAGGGYTF	TGTGTCAGTGCAGGGGGCGGCTACACCTTC
.	TRBD2	TRBV20-1	TRBJ2-1	CSAPRGDEQFF	TGCAGTGCCCCACGGGGGGATGAGCAGTTCTTC
.	TRBD2	TRBV7-6	TRBJ2-3	CASSSASGRATDTQYF	TGTGCCAGCAGCTCTGCTAGCGGGAGGGCCACAGATACGCAGTATTTT
.	.	TRBV28	TRBJ1-2	CASFLSGSFYGYTF	TGTGCCAGCTTTTTATCTGGCAGTTTTTATGGCTACACCTTC
.	TRBD2	TRBV5-1	TRBJ2-3	CASSSILAGGPDTQYF	TGCGCCAGCAGCTCGATACTAGCGGGGGGCCCAGATACGCAGTATTTT
.	TRBD1	TRBV6-5	TRBJ1-3	CASSWGTASSGNTIYF	TGTGCCAGCAGTTGGGGGACAGCGAGCTCTGGAAACACCATATATTTT
.	.	TRBV13	TRBJ2-1	CASSFKNVQHSAEQFF	TGTGCCAGCAGCTTCAAGAACGTCCAACATTCGGCTGAGCAGTTCTTC
.	.	TRBV10-3	TRBJ2-5	CAIGGQQETQYF	TGTGCCATCGGTGGCCAGCAAGAGACCCAGTACTTC
.	TRBD2	TRBV7-8	TRBJ2-2	CASSRAGGIGELFF	TGTGCCAGCAGCAGGGCGGGAGGGATCGGGGAGCTGTTTTTT
few	.	TRBV18	TRBJ1-6	CASSRGMNSPLHF	TGTGCCAGCTCACGGGGGATGAATTCACCCCTCCACTTT
.	.	TRBV2	TRBJ1-5	CASSRETSNQPQHF	TGTGCCAGCAGTAGAGAAACTAGCAATCAGCCCCAGCATTTT
.	TRBD2	TRBV7-8	TRBJ2-5	CASSLPQWGGQETQYF	TGTGCCAGCAGCCTCCCCCAATGGGGGGGGCAAGAGACCCAGTACTTC
.	.	TRBV21-1	TRBJ1-4	CASSKEEGNEKLFF	TGTGCCAGCAGCAAAGAGGAAGGAAATGAAAAACTGTTTTTT
.	.	TRBV11-3	TRBJ2-3	CASSSPALEAATDTQYF	TGTGCCAGCAGCTCCCCCGCCTTGGAAGCAGCCACAGATACGCAGTATTTT
.	TRBD2	TRBV9	TRBJ2-3	CASSVADGRADTQYF	TGTGCCAGCAGCGTAGCTGACGGGAGGGCAGATACGCAGTATTTT
.	.	TRBV30	TRBJ2-2	CAWRGHRNTGELFF	TGTGCCTGGAGGGGACATCGGAACACCGGGGAGCTGTTTTTT
.	TRBD1	TRBV7-9	TRBJ1-1	CASSPGQGETEAFF	TGTGCCAGCAGCCCGGGACAGGGGGAAACTGAAGCTTTCTTT
.	.	TRBV4-1	TRBJ1-1	CASSQVPNTEAFF	TGCGCCAGCAGCCAAGTCCCGAACACTGAAGCTTTCTTT
.	TRBD2	TRBV5-4	TRBJ2-2	CASSLAGRGENGELFF	TGTGCCAGCAGCTTGGCCGGGAGGGGGGAGAACGGGGAGCTGTTTTTT
.	TRBD1	TRBV19	TRBJ1-2	CASRKSLGTANGYTF	TGTGCCAGTAGAAAATCCCTGGGGACAGCCAATGGCTACACCTTC
.	TRBD2	TRBV7-2	TRBJ2-7	CASSLERLAGVEQYF	TGTGCCAGCAGCTTAGAAAGACTAGCGGGAGTTGAGCAGTACTTC
.	.	TRBV11-2	TRBJ2-7	CASSSSGGISYEQYF	TGTGCCAGCAGCTCATCAGGCGGTATCTCCTACGAGCAGTACTTC
.	TRBD1	TRBV5-5	TRBJ2-7	CASSLGQSNSYEQYF	TGTGCCAGCAGCCTGGGACAGAGCAACTCCTACGAGCAGTACTTC
.	.	TRBV6-6	TRBJ2-7	CASSYGQAGSYEQYF	TGTGCCAGCAGTTACGGCCAGGCGGGCTCATACGAGCAGTACTTC
few	.	TRBV29-1	TRBJ2-6	CSVLGAISGANVLTF	TGCAGCGTTTTGGGGGCTATCTCTGGGGCCAACGTCCTGACTTTC
.	TRBD1	TRBV27	TRBJ1-4	CASSTRTGTNAMFF	TGTGCCAGCAGTACCCGGACAGGGACCAATGCGATGTTTTTT
.	TRBD2	TRBV5-4	TRBJ2-5	CASSLGSASGRSKTQYF	TGTGCCAGCAGCTTGGGTTCAGCTAGCGGGAGGTCAAAGACCCAGTACTTC
.	TRBD1	TRBV18	TRBJ2-6	CASSPQGQTYSGANVLTF	TGTGCCAGCTCACCGCAGGGACAGACCTACTCTGGGGCCAACGTCCTGACTTTC
.	.	TRBV11-2	TRBJ1-1	CASTRGGNTEAFF	TGTGCCAGCACGCGAGGGGGGAACACTGAAGCTTTCTTT
.	TRBD2	TRBV7-9	TRBJ2-1	CASSLAWVSGGHNEQFF	TGTGCCAGCAGCTTAGCGTGGGTTAGCGGGGGTCATAATGAGCAGTTCTTC
.	.	TRBV19	TRBJ1-2	CASSIGGANYGYTF	TGTGCCAGTAGTATAGGTGGGGCCAACTATGGCTACACCTTC
.	TRBD2	TRBV10-3	TRBJ2-1	CAISGREQGSGRAVDEQFF	TGTGCCATCAGTGGTCGGGAACAGGGTAGCGGGAGGGCCGTAGATGAGCAGTTCTTC
.	.	TRBV4-1	TRBJ1-3	CASSQVAQISGNTIYF	TGCGCCAGCAGCCAAGTAGCACAGATCTCTGGAAACACCATATATTTT
few	TRBD2	TRBV6-5	TRBJ2-2	CASSRGGLNTGELFF	TGTGCCAGCAGTCGGGGGGGCCTTAACACCGGGGAGCTGTTTTTT
few	.	TRBV15	TRBJ2-7	CATAYLSGYEQYF	TGTGCCACGGCCTACCTATCCGGCTACGAGCAGTACTTC
.	.	TRBV29-1	TRBJ2-3	CSSLGSGYTDTQYF	TGCAGCTCTTTGGGAAGCGGGTACACAGATACGCAGTATTTT
.	.	TRBV12-2	TRBJ2-7	CASRPAASRNEQYF	TGTGCAAGTCGCCCTGCAGCTAGTCGTAACGAGCAGTACTTC
.	.	TRBV30	TRBJ1-6	CASGGRGSPLHF	TGTGCCTCGGGAGGAAGGGGATCACCCCTCCACTTT
.	TRBD1	TRBV7-6	TRBJ2-5	CASSQNTGVQETQYF	TGTGCCAGCAGCCAAAATACAGGGGTCCAAGAGACCCAGTACTTC
once	TRBD1	TRBV19	TRBJ1-2	CASSSGPSTGNYGYTF	TGTGCCAGTAGTTCAGGACCCTCGACAGGGAACTATGGCTACACCTTC
.	.	TRBV2	TRBJ2-5	CASSTTDSQETQYF	TGTGCCAGCAGTACAACAGACAGTCAAGAGACCCAGTACTTC
.	.	TRBV18	TRBJ2-1	CASSPPANEQFF	TGTGCCAGCTCACCACCCGCGAATGAGCAGTTCTTC
few	.	TRBV6-4	TRBJ2-1	CASSDSSGSLDEQFF	TGTGCCAGCAGTGACTCGAGTGGGAGCTTAGATGAGCAGTTCTTC
.	.	TRBV9	TRBJ1-3	CASSVGVGTGNTIYF	TGTGCCAGCAGCGTAGGGGTCGGGACTGGAAACACCATATATTTT
.	.	TRBV6-4	TRBJ1-6	CASSLGSRSNSPLHF	TGTGCCAGCTCCCTGGGGAGTCGGAGTAATTCACCCCTCCACTTT
.	.	TRBV5-1	TRBJ2-2	CASSPMGHQANTGELFF	TGCGCCAGCAGCCCAATGGGACACCAGGCGAACACCGGGGAGCTGTTTTTT
.	TRBD1	TRBV19	TRBJ1-6	CASRKQGQTYSPLHF	TGTGCCAGTAGGAAGCAGGGACAGACCTATTCACCCCTCCACTTT
.	.	TRBV6-1	TRBJ1-2	CASMGQGYYGYTF	TGTGCCAGCATGGGGCAGGGTTACTATGGCTACACCTTC